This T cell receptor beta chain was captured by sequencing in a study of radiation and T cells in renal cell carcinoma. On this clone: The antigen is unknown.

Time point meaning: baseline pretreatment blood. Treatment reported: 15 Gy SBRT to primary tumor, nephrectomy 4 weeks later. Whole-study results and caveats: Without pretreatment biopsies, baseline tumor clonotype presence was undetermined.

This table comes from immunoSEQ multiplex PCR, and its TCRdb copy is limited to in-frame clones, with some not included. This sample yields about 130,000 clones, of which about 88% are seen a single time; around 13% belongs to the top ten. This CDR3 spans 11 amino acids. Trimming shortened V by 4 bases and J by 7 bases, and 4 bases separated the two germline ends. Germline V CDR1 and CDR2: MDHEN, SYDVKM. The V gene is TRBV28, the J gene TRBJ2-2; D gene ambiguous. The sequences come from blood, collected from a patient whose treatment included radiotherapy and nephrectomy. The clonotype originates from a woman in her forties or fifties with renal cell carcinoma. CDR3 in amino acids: CASSSLGELFF. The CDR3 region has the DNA TGTGCCAGCAGTTCTCTCGGGGAGCTGTTTTTT.